This T cell receptor beta chain comes out of a study of T-cell reconstitution after alpha-beta-depleted transplantation in children. This CDR3 region has 16 residues. The germline V gene has CDR1 SGHVS and CDR2 FQNEAQ. The germline V and J ends were trimmed by 2 bases and 0 bases, with 10 bases remaining between them. Unique molecular identifiers were incorporated when the TCRbeta library was constructed. One entry per CDR3 protein, called by TCRdb with MiXCR from the PCR reads. The sample holds approximately 400,000 distinct CDR3 sequences, 9.5% to 13% seen once. The genes are TRBV7-8 and TRBJ2-2; D gene ambiguous. This TCR was sampled from a human donor who donated a stem cell graft to a child with acute myeloid leukemia. The sequencing used PBMCs from the stem cell graft donor, collected from the stem cell graft. CDR3 sequence: CASSLIGGANTGELFF. The CDR3 DNA follows: TGTGCCAGCAGCTTAATCGGCGGAGCGAACACCGGGGAGCTGTTTTTT.